This TCR beta chain stems from a study of OX40 agonist ivuxolimab in advanced cancers. Findings and limits, study-wide: CD4+ and CD8+ blood T cells expanded clonally by week 6 at 0.1 to 3.0 mg/kg. Some of the nonresponding patients also showed low levels of normalized T-cell clonal expansion.

Remarks on this clone: What it recognizes is unknown.

Sequenced by immunoSEQ multiplex PCR; TCRdb stores in-frame clones only, minus some. The sample has more than 50,000 clones, 85% seen once; the top ten hold 4%. The CDR3 covers 15 residues. V lost 4 bases and J lost 5, with 17 bases in between. Germline V gives CDR1 SGHVS, CDR2 FNYEAQ. The input for sequencing was CD4+ or CD8+ T cells sorted from blood, taken in a trial of the OX40 agonist ivuxolimab. This chain links TRBV7-6 with TRBJ2-5; no firm D call. The sequence was collected from an adult with an advanced solid tumor such as melanoma, head and neck, liver or kidney cancer. CDR3 loop: CASSSFRARRETQYF. For the CDR3, the DNA is TGTGCCAGCAGCTCTTTCCGGGCCAGACGGGAGACCCAGTACTTC.